This entry features one T cell receptor (beta chain) sequence. This clonotype was counted a few times. Its antigen remains unidentified. One base away there is no much larger clone; base qualities are not given. Unmatched junction bases come to 3, with V trimmed by 5 bases and J by 0 bases. The CDR3 numbers 14 residues from cysteine through phenylalanine. Only the CDR3 DNA is retained, 42 bases long and in frame from the first base. This sample is drawn from a study of response to subunit inactivated influenza vaccine (dated by TCRdb to 2016 to 2018). Background on the whole study: To follow how T cells responded to a trivalent subunit inactivated influenza vaccine, the researchers relied on deep quantitative profiling of the T cell receptor repertoire.

The study at large found these results: According to the authors, only a limited number of new T cells may be recruited by each seasonal influenza vaccination.

The library was prepared using RT-PCR. The sequencing machine was an Illumina HiSeq 2500. The raw public data were reprocessed by TCRdb itself: fastp quality trimming at Q25, MiXCR clonotype calling, in-frame beta chains only. A single entry per CDR3 protein holds the most common genes and DNA from its merged rows. Counted in this sample were 600,000 to 850,000 distinct CDR3 sequences; about 14% of them appeared once. The top ten constitute 7.5% to 9% of the sample. Source: PBMCs from blood, taken 14 to 15 days before vaccination. The source of this sequence is a man between 50 and 59 years old who received an inactivated influenza vaccine. Donor details come from another sample of the same person, matched by shared clones. Here the chain combines TRBV12-3 or TRBV12-4 and TRBJ1-1; 7 nucleotides in the junction match TRBD1. At the DNA level, the sequence is TGTGCCAGCAGTGCGGACAGGCTGAACACTGAAGCTTTCTTT. It specifies CASSADRLNTEAFF.